These T cell receptor beta chains were read from a single sample in a study of blood T cell repertoires in COVID-19. Measured with immunoSEQ multiplex PCR; TCRdb has only the in-frame clones, and not every one. This table holds fewer than 200,000 clones, about four fifths found once. The sequenced material came from peripheral blood. Every receptor here comes from a woman aged 35 to 49 with COVID-19, enrolled during active disease. The CDR3 runs from the conserved cysteine through the conserved F or W. The order of the fields is clone size, V gene, D gene, J gene, CDR3 protein, CDR3 DNA. D genes are given only for firm matches. Part of the rows lack a size; the others show once, few, many or a class for expanded clones.

NA,TRBV2,NA,TRBJ1-2,CASRVTSYGYTF,TGTGCCAGCAGGGTTACTTCCTATGGCTACACCTTC
NA,TRBV11-2,TRBD1,TRBJ1-5,CASSLGQGLSQHF,TGTGCCAGCAGCTTGGGACAGGGATTGTCCCAGCATTTT
once,TRBV30,NA,TRBJ1-1,CAWSVTGLMNTEAFF,TGTGCCTGGAGTGTCACCGGACTCATGAACACTGAAGCTTTCTTT
NA,TRBV19,NA,TRBJ1-5,CASSKLNQPQHF,TGTGCCAGTAGTAAACTAAATCAGCCCCAGCATTTT
NA,TRBV6-6,TRBD1,TRBJ1-6,CASRGYYRGYNSPLHF,TGTGCCAGCAGGGGATATTACAGGGGTTATAATTCACCCCTCCACTTT
few,TRBV27,NA,TRBJ2-1,CASSFRQTGEGYEQFF,TGTGCCAGCAGTTTTCGGCAGACGGGAGAGGGATATGAGCAGTTCTTC
NA,TRBV11-1,TRBD2,TRBJ2-5,CASSLSAGVKETQYF,TGTGCCAGCAGCCTATCAGCGGGAGTCAAAGAGACCCAGTACTTC
NA,TRBV27,NA,TRBJ2-2,CASRNFRGLLSGGELFF,TGTGCCAGCAGGAATTTCAGAGGACTTCTCTCGGGCGGGGAGCTGTTTTTT
NA,TRBV27,TRBD1,TRBJ2-1,CASSPDRVMFEGEQFF,TGTGCCAGCAGCCCCGACAGGGTCATGTTTGAGGGAGAGCAGTTCTTC
NA,TRBV4-2,TRBD2,TRBJ2-3,CASSQDIQRGHTDTQYF,TGTGCCAGCAGCCAAGATATCCAGCGGGGGCACACAGATACGCAGTATTTT
NA,TRBV19,NA,TRBJ1-6,CASSIGRRNSPLHF,TGTGCCAGTAGTATAGGTCGGCGGAATTCACCCCTCCACTTT
NA,TRBV30,TRBD2,TRBJ2-4,CAWRLGLAGVGNIQYF,TGTGCCTGGAGGTTGGGACTAGCGGGAGTGGGAAACATTCAGTACTTC
NA,TRBV27,NA,TRBJ1-1,CASSSGGRAAFF,TGTGCCAGCAGCTCCGGGGGGCGAGCAGCTTTCTTT
NA,TRBV5-1,TRBD1,TRBJ2-4,CASSLVQGANDIQYF,TGCGCCAGCAGCTTGGTACAGGGGGCTAACGACATTCAGTACTTC
NA,TRBV24-1,NA,TRBJ2-1,CATSDLQREEQFF,TGTGCCACCAGTGATTTGCAAAGGGAGGAGCAGTTCTTC
NA,TRBV5-1,NA,TRBJ2-3,CASSLGHSRPSTDTQYF,TGCGCCAGCAGCTTGGGTCACAGTAGACCTAGCACAGATACGCAGTATTTT
NA,TRBV19,NA,TRBJ1-1,CASSRDTVKAFF,TGTGCCAGTAGTCGGGACACGGTAAAAGCTTTCTTT
NA,TRBV5-5,NA,TRBJ2-7,CASSIGYGYEQYF,TGTGCCAGCAGCATCGGGTACGGTTACGAGCAGTACTTC
NA,TRBV4-2,NA,TRBJ2-2,CASSQDRGDTGELFF,TGTGCCAGCAGCCAAGACAGGGGAGACACCGGGGAGCTGTTTTTT
once,TRBV7-2,TRBD2,TRBJ2-3,CASSSGLAGITDTQYF,TGTGCCAGCAGCTCGGGACTAGCGGGAATCACAGATACGCAGTATTTT
NA,TRBV30,NA,TRBJ2-1,CAWRPRYGYNEQFF,TGTGCCTGGAGGCCCCGATACGGCTACAATGAGCAGTTCTTC
NA,TRBV14,NA,TRBJ2-1,CASSQGYDSYNEQFF,TGTGCCAGCAGCCAAGGATATGACAGTTACAATGAGCAGTTCTTC
NA,TRBV28,NA,TRBJ1-2,CASSPGTFYGYTF,TGTGCCAGCAGTCCCGGGACTTTCTATGGCTACACCTTC
NA,TRBV12-3/TRBV12-4,NA,TRBJ1-2,CASSSPQGRGYTF,TGTGCCAGCAGTTCCCCCCAGGGTCGGGGCTACACCTTC
once,TRBV9,NA,TRBJ2-3,CASSVAWGRTDTQYF,TGTGCCAGCAGCGTAGCTTGGGGGCGCACAGATACGCAGTATTTT
NA,TRBV6-1,NA,TRBJ1-5,CASSEARGPGNQPQHF,TGTGCCAGCAGTGAAGCGCGGGGGCCGGGCAATCAGCCCCAGCATTTT
NA,TRBV29-1,NA,TRBJ2-1,CSVSPQGGNEQFF,TGCAGCGTATCCCCACAGGGTGGAAATGAGCAGTTCTTC
NA,TRBV19,NA,TRBJ1-5,CASSITVAEGAQHF,TGTGCCAGTAGTATTACAGTGGCTGAGGGAGCCCAGCATTTT
once,TRBV5-4,TRBD1,TRBJ1-2,CASRPDRALYGYTF,TGTGCCAGCAGACCGGACAGGGCCCTCTATGGCTACACCTTC
few,TRBV19,TRBD2,TRBJ2-2,CASSSPGGPSTGELFF,TGTGCCAGTAGTTCCCCGGGGGGGCCCTCCACCGGGGAGCTGTTTTTT
NA,TRBV6-5,NA,TRBJ2-1,CASSRDTGNNEQFF,TGTGCCAGCAGCCGGGACACTGGAAACAATGAGCAGTTCTTC
NA,TRBV14,TRBD1,TRBJ1-1,CASSILGQGAGEAFF,TGTGCCAGCAGCATCTTAGGACAGGGGGCGGGTGAAGCTTTCTTT
NA,TRBV18,NA,TRBJ2-2,CASSPGLNTGELFF,TGTGCCAGCTCACCTGGCTTGAACACCGGGGAGCTGTTTTTT
NA,TRBV4-1,NA,TRBJ1-4,CASSPQGTGGEKLFF,TGCGCCAGCAGCCCGCAGGGTACCGGGGGTGAAAAACTGTTTTTT
NA,TRBV30,NA,TRBJ2-5,CALGPGGETQYF,TGTGCCCTGGGTCCTGGGGGGGAGACCCAGTACTTC
many,TRBV27,NA,TRBJ1-6,CASSSGGPLHF,TGTGCCAGCAGCTCCGGGGGACCCCTCCACTTT
NA,TRBV6-1,TRBD1,TRBJ1-1,CASSEPGQGNTEAFF,TGTGCCAGCAGTGAACCCGGACAGGGGAACACTGAAGCTTTCTTT
NA,TRBV28,TRBD2,TRBJ2-1,CAIQSGRVTYNEQFF,TGTGCCATTCAGTCAGGGAGGGTCACCTACAATGAGCAGTTCTTC
many,TRBV7-3,TRBD1,TRBJ1-5,CASSWTGGNQPQHF,TGTGCCAGCAGCTGGACAGGGGGCAATCAGCCCCAGCATTTT
NA,TRBV9,NA,TRBJ2-3,CASSEGGAGFTDTQYF,TGTGCCAGCAGCGAGGGGGGAGCGGGATTCACAGATACGCAGTATTTT
NA,TRBV18,TRBD1,TRBJ1-1,CASSPDRGSINTEAFF,TGTGCCAGCTCACCGGACAGGGGGTCGATAAACACTGAAGCTTTCTTT
NA,TRBV29-1,NA,TRBJ2-7,CSVHDRNSYEQYF,TGCAGCGTCCACGACAGAAACTCCTACGAGCAGTACTTC
NA,TRBV4-1,NA,TRBJ2-2,CASSQGQFANTGELFF,TGCGCCAGCAGCCAAGGACAGTTCGCGAACACCGGGGAGCTGTTTTTT
NA,TRBV5-4,NA,TRBJ2-3,CASSSTEADTQYF,TGTGCCAGCAGCTCGACAGAGGCAGATACGCAGTATTTT
NA,TRBV4-1,NA,TRBJ2-6,CASSQDHTGFGANVLTF,TGCGCCAGCAGCCAAGACCACACAGGGTTCGGGGCCAACGTCCTGACTTTC